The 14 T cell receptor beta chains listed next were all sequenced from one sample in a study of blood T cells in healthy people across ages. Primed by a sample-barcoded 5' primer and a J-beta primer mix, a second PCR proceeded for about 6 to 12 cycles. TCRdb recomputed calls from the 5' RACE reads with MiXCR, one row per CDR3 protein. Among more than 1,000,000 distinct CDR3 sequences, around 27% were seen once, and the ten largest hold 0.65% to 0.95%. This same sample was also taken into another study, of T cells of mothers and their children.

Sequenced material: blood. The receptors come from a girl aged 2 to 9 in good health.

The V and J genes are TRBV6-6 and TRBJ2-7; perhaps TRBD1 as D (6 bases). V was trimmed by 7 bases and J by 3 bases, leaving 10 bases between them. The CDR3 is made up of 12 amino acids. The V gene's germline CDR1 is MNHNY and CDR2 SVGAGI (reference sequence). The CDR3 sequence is CASKGQFYEQYF. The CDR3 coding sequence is TGTGCCAGCAAAGGACAGTTCTACGAGCAGTACTTC.

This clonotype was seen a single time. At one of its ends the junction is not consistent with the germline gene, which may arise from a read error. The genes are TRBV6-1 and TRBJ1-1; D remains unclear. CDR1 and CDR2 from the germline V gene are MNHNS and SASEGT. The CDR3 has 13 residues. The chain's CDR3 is CVSTLIVNTEAFF. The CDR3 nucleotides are TGTGTCAGCACTCTAATAGTGAACACTGAAGCTTTCTTT.

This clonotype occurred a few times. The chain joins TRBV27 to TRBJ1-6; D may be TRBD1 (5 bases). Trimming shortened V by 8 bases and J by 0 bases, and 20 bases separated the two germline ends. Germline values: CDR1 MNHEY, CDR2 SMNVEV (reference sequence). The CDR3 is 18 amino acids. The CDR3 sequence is CASSLQASKSSYNSPLHF. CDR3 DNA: TGTGCCAGCTCCCTACAGGCATCTAAGAGCTCCTATAATTCACCCCTCCACTTT.

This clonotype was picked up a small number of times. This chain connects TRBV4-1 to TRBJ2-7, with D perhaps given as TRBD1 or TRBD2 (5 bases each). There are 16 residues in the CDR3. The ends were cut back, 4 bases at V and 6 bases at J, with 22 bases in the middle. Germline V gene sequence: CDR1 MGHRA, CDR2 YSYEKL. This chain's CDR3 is CASSPGRDPFIGEQYF. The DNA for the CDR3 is TGCGCCAGCAGCCCAGGCCGGGACCCCTTCATCGGCGAGCAGTACTTC.

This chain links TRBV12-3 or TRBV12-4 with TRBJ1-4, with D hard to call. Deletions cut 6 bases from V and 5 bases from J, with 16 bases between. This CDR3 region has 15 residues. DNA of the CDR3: TGTGCCAGCAGGCCCGGGAGTATCTGGAATGAAAAACTGTTTTTT. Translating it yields CASRPGSIWNEKLFF.

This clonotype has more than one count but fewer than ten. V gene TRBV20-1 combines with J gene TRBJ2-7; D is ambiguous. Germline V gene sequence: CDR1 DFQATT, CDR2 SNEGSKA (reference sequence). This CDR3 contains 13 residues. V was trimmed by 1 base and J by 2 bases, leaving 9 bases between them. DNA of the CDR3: TGCAGTGCTAGAGTATTCAGTACCTACGAGCAGTACTTC. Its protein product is CSARVFSTYEQYF.

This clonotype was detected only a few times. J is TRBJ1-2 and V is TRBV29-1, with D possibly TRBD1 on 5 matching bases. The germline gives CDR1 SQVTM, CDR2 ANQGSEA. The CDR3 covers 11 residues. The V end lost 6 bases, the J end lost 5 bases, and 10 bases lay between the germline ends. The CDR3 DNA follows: TGCAGCGTCTGGACACTTTATGGCTACACCTTC. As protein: CSVWTLYGYTF.

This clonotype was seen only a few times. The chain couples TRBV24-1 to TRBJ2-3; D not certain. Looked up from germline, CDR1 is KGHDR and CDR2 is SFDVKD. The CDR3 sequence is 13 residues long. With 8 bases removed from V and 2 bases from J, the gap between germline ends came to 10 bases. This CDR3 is CATTDPYTDTQYF. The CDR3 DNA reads TGTGCCACCACCGACCCTTACACAGATACGCAGTATTTT.

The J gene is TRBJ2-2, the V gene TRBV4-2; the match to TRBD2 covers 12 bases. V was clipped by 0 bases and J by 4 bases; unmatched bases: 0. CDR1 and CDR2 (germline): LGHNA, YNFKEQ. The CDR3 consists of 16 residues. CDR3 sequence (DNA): TGTGCCAGCAGCCAAGAACTAGCGGGGGGCACCGGGGAGCTGTTTTTT. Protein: CASSQELAGGTGELFF.

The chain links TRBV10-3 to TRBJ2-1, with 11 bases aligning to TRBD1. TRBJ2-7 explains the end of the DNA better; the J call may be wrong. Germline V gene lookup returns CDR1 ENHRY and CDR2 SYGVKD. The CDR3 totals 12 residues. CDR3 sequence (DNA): TGTGCCTGCGGGGACAGGGGGATTAGGCAGTACTTC. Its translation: CACGDRGIRQYF.

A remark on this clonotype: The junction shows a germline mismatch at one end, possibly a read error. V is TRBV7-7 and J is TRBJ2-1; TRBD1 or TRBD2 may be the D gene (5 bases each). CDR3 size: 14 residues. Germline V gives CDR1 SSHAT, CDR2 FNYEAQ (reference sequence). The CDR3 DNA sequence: TGTGCTAGCAGCCAAGGGGAGCAATACAATGAGCAGTTCTTC. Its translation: CASSQGEQYNEQFF.

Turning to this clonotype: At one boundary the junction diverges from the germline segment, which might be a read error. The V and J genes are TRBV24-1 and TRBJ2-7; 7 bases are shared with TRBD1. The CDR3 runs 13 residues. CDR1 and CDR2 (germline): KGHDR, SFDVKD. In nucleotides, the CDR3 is TGTGCCACCAGTGAGGGACAGCCCTACGAGCAGCACTTC. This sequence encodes CATSEGQPYEQHF.

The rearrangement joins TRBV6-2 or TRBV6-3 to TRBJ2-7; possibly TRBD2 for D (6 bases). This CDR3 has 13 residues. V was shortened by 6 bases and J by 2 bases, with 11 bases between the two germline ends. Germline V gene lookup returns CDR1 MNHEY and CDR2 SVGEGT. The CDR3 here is CASRYSGPYEQYF. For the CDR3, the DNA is TGTGCCAGCAGATATAGCGGCCCCTACGAGCAGTACTTC.

The CDR3 nucleotides read TGTGCCAGCAACTTTGAGCGGGGTGGTGATTCACCCCTCCACTTT. Protein: CASNFERGGDSPLHF. This sequence joins TRBV28 and TRBJ1-6; D gene uncertain. The V and J ends lost 7 bases and 8 bases respectively, with 18 bases between them. Germline V CDR1 and CDR2: MDHEN, SYDVKM. This CDR3 region has 15 residues.